This T cell receptor (beta chain) was recovered during a study of metastatic and nonmetastatic thyroid tumors. As for the study in general: The comparison covered peripheral blood and tumor or nodule tissue in malignant and benign thyroid patients.

General study results and limits: For both blood and tumor, malignant thyroid tumors reportedly showed significantly higher TCR beta diversity than benign nodules did.

Remarks on this clone: Antigen specificity is unknown.

Among the patients, none had received any treatment before thyroid surgery. There are 17 residues in the CDR3. CDR1 and CDR2 from the germline V gene are MNHNS and SASEGT. The V end lost 8 bases, the J end lost 2 bases, and 25 bases lay between the germline ends. Per the original methods: For papillary thyroid cancer, a distant-metastasis classifier was constructed from CDR3 differences observed across clinicopathological groups. Via MiXCR, TCRdb re-called the PCR reads. Clone size and V and J calls follow TCRdb, not the original study. The profile covers about 56,000 clones, with 25% to 35% appearing a single time and about a sixth taken by the ten largest.

The sequenced material came from blood. This receptor was obtained from a female donor with papillary thyroid cancer or a benign thyroid nodule (not recorded which). Some clones in this sample may be carry-over from other donors' samples. This rearrangement joins TRBV6-1 to TRBJ2-7; possibly TRBD2 for D (5 bases). CDR3 protein: CASAVYTLPARAYEQYF. The CDR3 bases are TGTGCCAGCGCAGTGTACACCCTTCCGGCGCGGGCCTACGAGCAGTACTTC.